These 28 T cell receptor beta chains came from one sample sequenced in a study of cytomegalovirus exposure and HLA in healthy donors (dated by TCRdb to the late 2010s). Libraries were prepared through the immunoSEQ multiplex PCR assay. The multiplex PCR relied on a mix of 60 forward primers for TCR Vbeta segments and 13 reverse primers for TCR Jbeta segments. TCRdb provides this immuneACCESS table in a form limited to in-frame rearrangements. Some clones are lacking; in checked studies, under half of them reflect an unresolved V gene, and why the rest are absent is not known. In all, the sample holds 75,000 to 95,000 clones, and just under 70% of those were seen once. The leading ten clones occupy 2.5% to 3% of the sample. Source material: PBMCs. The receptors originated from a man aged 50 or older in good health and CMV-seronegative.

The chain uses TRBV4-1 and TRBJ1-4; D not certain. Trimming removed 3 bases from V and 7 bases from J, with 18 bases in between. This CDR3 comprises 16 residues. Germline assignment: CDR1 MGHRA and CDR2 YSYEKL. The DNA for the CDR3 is TGCGCCAGCAGCCAGGAGGTCGGGCCCTCGGGTGAAAAACTGTTTTTT. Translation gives CASSQEVGPSGEKLFF.

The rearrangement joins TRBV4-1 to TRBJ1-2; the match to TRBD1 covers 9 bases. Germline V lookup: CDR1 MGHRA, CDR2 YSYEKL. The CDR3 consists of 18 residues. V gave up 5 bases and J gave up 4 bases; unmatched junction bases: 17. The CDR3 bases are TGCGCCAGCAGCGCTTTACACAGGGGGCAGGGATTGGTCTATGGCTACACCTTC. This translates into CASSALHRGQGLVYGYTF.

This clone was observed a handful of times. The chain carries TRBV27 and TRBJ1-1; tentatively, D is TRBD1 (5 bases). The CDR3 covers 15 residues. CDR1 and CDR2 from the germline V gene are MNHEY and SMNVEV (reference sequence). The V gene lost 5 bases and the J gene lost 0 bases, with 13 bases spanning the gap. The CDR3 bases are TGTGCCAGCAGTCCCCGGGGGAGGATGAACACTGAAGCTTTCTTT. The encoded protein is CASSPRGRMNTEAFF.

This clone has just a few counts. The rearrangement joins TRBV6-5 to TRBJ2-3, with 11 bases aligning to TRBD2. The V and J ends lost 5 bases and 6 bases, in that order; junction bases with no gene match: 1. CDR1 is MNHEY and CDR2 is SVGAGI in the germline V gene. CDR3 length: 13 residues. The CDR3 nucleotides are TGTGCCAGCAGTAGGACTAGCGGGGATACGCAGTATTTT. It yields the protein CASSRTSGDTQYF.

CDR3 amino acids: CAISGTGGEQYF. CDR3 coding DNA: TGTGCCATCAGTGGCACAGGGGGCGAGCAGTACTTC. V is TRBV10-3 and J is TRBJ2-7; 8 nucleotides align to TRBD1. The length of the CDR3 is 12 residues. The germline CDR1 and CDR2 sequences are ENHRY and SYGVKD. Trimming at V came to 4 bases and at J to 6 bases, leaving 2 bases not matched to a gene.

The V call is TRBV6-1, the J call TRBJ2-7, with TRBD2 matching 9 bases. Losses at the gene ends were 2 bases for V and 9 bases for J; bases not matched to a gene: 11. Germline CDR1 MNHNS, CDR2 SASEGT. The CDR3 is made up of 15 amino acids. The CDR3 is CASSEILAGSVGQYV. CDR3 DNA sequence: TGTGCCAGCAGTGAAATCCTAGCGGGGTCCGTCGGGCAGTACGTC.

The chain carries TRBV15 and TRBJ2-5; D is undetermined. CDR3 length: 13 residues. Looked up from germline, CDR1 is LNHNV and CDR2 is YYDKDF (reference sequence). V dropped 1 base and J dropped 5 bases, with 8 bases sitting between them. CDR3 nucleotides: TGTGCCACCAGCAGAGGGCTCATGGAGACCCAGTACTTC. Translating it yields CATSRGLMETQYF.

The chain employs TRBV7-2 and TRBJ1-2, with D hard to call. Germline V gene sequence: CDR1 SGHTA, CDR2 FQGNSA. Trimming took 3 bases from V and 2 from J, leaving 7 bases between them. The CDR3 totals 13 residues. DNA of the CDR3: TGTGCCAGCAGCTTCAACAGAAACTATGGCTACACCTTC. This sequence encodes CASSFNRNYGYTF.

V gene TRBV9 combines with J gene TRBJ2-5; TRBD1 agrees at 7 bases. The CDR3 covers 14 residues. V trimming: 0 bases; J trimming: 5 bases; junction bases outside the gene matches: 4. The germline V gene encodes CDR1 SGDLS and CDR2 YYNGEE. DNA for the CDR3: TGTGCCAGCAGCGTAGACAGGGGTGGGGAGACCCAGTACTTC. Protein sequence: CASSVDRGGETQYF.

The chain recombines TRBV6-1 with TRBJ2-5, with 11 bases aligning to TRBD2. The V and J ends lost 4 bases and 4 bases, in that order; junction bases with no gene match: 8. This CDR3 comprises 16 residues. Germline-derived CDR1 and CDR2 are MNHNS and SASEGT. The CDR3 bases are TGTGCCAGCAGTGCCCTACTAGCGGGGGTCGGAGAGACCCAGTACTTC. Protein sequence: CASSALLAGVGETQYF.

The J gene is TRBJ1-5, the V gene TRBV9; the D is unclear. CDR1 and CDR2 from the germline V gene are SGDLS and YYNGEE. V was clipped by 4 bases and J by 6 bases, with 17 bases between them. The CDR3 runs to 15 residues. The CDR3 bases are TGTGCCAGCAGCCCAAGCGAGGCTCGGGGTCAGCCCCAGCATTTT. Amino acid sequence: CASSPSEARGQPQHF. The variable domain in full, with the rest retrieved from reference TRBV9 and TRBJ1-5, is DSGVTQTPKHLITATGQRVTLRCSPRSGDLSVYWYQQSLDQGLQFLIQYYNGEERAKGNILERFSAQQFPDLHSELNLSSLELGDSALYFCASSPSEARGQPQHFGDGTRLSIL.

The CDR3 nucleotides read TGCGCCAGCAGCTATCAATCGACAGGGGCTAATGAAAAACTGTTTTTT. Translating gives CASSYQSTGANEKLFF. This chain links TRBV4-3 with TRBJ1-4; 8 nucleotides align to TRBD1. V gave up 5 bases and J gave up 3 bases; unmatched junction bases: 8. The CDR3 spans 16 residues. Germline CDR1 is LGHNA and CDR2 is YSLEER.

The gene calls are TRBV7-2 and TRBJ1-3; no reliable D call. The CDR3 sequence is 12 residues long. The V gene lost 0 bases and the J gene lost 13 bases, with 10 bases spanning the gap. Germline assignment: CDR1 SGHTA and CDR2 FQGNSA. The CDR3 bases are TGTGCCAGCAGCTTAGCGCAGTCAACGATATATTTT. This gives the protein CASSLAQSTIYF.

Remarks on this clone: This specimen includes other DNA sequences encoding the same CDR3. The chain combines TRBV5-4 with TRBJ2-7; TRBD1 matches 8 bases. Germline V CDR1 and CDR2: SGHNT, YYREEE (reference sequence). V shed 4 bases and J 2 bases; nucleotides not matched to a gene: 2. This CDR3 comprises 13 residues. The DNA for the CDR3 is TGTGCCAGCAGCCCCAGGGGGCCCTACGAGCAGTACTTC. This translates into CASSPRGPYEQYF.

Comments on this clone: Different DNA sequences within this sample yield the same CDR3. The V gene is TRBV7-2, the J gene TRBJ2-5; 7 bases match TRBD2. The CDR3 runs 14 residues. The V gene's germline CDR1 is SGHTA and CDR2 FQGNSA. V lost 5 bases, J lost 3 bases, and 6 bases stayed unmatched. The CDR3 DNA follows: TGTGCCAGCAGCCCCGGGCTAGCGGAAGAGACCCAGTACTTC. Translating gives CASSPGLAEETQYF.

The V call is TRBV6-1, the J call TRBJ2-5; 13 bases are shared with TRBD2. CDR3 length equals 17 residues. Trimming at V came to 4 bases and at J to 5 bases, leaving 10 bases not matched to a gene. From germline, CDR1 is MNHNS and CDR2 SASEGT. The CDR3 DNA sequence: TGTGCCAGCAGTGGATCAACTAGCGGGGGGGCCCGGGAGACCCAGTACTTC. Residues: CASSGSTSGGARETQYF.

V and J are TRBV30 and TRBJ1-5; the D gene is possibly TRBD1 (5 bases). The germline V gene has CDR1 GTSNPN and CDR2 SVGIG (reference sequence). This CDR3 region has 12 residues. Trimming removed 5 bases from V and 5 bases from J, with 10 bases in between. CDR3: CAWGRGDQPQHF. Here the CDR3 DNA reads TGTGCCTGGGGACGGGGGGATCAGCCCCAGCATTTT.

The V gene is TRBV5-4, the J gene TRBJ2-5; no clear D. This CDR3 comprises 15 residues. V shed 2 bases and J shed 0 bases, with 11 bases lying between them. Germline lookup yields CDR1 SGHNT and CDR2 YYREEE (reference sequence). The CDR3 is CASSFGGTHQETQYF. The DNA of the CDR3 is TGTGCCAGCAGCTTCGGCGGAACACACCAAGAGACCCAGTACTTC.

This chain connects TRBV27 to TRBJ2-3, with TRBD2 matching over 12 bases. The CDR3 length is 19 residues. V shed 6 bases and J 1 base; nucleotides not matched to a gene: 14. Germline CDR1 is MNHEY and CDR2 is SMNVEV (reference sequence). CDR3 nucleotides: TGTGCCAGCAGCCGACCCTGGGCTAGCGGGAGGGAAGGCACAGATACGCAGTATTTT. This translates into CASSRPWASGREGTDTQYF.

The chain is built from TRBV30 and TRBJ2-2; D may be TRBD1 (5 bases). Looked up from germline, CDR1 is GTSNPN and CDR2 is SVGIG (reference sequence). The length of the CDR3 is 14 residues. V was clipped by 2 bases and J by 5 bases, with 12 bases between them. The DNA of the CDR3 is TGTGCCTGGAGTAGTCAGGGAAATACCGGGGAGCTGTTTTTT. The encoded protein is CAWSSQGNTGELFF.

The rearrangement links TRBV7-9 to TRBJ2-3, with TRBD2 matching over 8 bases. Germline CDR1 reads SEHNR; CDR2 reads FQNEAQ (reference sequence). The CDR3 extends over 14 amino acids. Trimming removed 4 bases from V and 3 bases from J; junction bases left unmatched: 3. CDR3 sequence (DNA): TGTGCCAGCAGCTCCGGACTAGCAACAGATACGCAGTATTTT. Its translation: CASSSGLATDTQYF.

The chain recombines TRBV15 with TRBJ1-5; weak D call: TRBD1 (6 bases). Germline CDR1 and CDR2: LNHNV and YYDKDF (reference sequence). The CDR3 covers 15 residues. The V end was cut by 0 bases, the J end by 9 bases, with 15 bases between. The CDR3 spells CATSRDPTGLRPQHF. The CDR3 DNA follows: TGTGCCACCAGCAGAGATCCGACAGGCTTGAGGCCCCAGCATTTT.

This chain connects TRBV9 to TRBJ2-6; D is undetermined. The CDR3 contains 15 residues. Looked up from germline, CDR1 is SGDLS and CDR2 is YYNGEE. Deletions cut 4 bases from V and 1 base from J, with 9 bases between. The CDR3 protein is CASSPLESGANVLTF. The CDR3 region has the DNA TGTGCCAGCAGCCCCCTGGAGTCTGGGGCCAACGTCCTGACTTTC. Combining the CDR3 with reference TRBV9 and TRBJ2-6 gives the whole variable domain DSGVTQTPKHLITATGQRVTLRCSPRSGDLSVYWYQQSLDQGLQFLIQYYNGEERAKGNILERFSAQQFPDLHSELNLSSLELGDSALYFCASSPLESGANVLTFGAGSRLTVL.

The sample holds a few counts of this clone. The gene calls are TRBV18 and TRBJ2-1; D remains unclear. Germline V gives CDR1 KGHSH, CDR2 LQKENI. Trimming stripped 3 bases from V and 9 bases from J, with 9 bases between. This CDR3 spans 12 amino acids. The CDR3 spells CASSPNSGEQFF. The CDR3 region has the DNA TGTGCCAGCTCACCGAACTCTGGTGAGCAGTTCTTC.

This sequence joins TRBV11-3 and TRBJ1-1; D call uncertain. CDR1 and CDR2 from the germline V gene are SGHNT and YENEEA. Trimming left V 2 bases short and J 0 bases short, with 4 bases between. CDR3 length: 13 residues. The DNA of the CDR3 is TGTGCCAGCAGCTTATTCATGAACACTGAAGCTTTCTTT. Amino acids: CASSLFMNTEAFF.

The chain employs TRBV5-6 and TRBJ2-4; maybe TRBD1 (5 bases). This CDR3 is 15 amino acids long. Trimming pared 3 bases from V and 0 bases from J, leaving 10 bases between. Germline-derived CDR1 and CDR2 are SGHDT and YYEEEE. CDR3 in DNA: TGTGCCAGCAGCTCCCCAGGGATAGCCAAAAACATTCAGTACTTC. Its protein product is CASSSPGIAKNIQYF. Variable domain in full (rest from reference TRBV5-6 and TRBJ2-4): DAGVTQSPTHLIKTRGQQVTLRCSPKSGHDTVSWYQQALGQGPQFIFQYYEEEERQRGNFPDRFSGHQFPNYSSELNVNALLLGDSALYLCASSSPGIAKNIQYFGAGTRLSVL.

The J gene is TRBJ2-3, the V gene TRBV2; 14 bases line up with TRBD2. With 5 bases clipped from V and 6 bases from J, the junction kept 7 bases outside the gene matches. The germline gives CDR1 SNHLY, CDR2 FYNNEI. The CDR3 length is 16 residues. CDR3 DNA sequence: TGTGCCAGCAGTTTGACTAGCGGGGGGGCTGGGGATACGCAGTATTTT. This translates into CASSLTSGGAGDTQYF.

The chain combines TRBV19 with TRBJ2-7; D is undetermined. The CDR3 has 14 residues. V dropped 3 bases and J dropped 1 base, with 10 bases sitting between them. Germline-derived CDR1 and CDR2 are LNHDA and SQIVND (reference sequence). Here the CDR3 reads CASSIGQVSYEQYV. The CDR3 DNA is TGTGCCAGTAGTATTGGGCAGGTTTCCTACGAGCAGTACGTC.